Listed below are T cell receptor beta chains from one sample, sequenced in a study of cytomegalovirus exposure and HLA in healthy donors. TCRdb's table, derived via immunoSEQ multiplex PCR, lists solely in-frame clones and lacks some. The sample lists over 120,000 clones; 60% to 75% were seen once. Sequencing input: PBMCs. The source is a young man in good health and CMV-seronegative. Both conserved end residues are part of each CDR3. D genes are given only for firm matches. A row's size may be missing; if present it is once, few, many or a size class.

clone size	D gene	V gene	J gene	CDR3 protein	CDR3 DNA
few	TRBD1	TRBV30	TRBJ1-4	CAWSAWDREVRKLFF	TGTGCCTGGAGTGCATGGGACAGGGAAGTGAGGAAACTGTTTTTT
-	TRBD1	TRBV19	TRBJ2-4	CASSVDRGWAKNIQYF	TGTGCCAGTAGTGTCGACAGGGGTTGGGCCAAAAACATTCAGTACTTC
-	TRBD2	TRBV27	TRBJ2-1	CASSLIAGGPIEQFF	TGTGCCAGCAGTCTTATAGCGGGAGGGCCTATTGAGCAGTTCTTC
-	TRBD2	TRBV7-2	TRBJ2-2	CASSTSGTGELFF	TGTGCCAGCAGTACTAGCGGTACCGGGGAGCTGTTTTTT
-	-	TRBV2	TRBJ2-2	CASIGGSGTGELFF	TGTGCCAGCATAGGGGGAAGCGGCACCGGGGAGCTGTTTTTT
-	-	TRBV5-1	TRBJ2-3	CASSLTPLISTDTQYF	TGCGCCAGCAGCCTTACACCACTAATTTCCACAGATACGCAGTATTTT
-	TRBD1	TRBV2	TRBJ1-6	CASSRQGRSSPLHF	TGTGCCAGCAGCCGACAGGGTAGGAGTTCACCCCTCCACTTT
-	TRBD1	TRBV9	TRBJ1-4	CASSVVSGQPNEKLFF	TGTGCCAGCAGCGTAGTATCGGGACAGCCTAATGAAAAACTGTTTTTT
-	-	TRBV19	TRBJ2-3	CASNRQREDTQYF	TGTGCCAGTAATAGGCAGAGGGAGGATACGCAGTATTTT
-	-	TRBV4-1	TRBJ2-7	CASSPLISQGHEQYF	TGCGCCAGCAGCCCCCTTATCTCCCAGGGCCACGAGCAGTACTTC
-	TRBD2	TRBV5-6	TRBJ2-3	CASSLVGGGTDTQYF	TGTGCCAGCAGCTTGGTTGGCGGGGGGACAGATACGCAGTATTTT
few	TRBD1	TRBV6-1	TRBJ2-2	CATRLGTGSTGELFF	TGTGCCACGCGGCTTGGGACAGGGTCCACCGGGGAGCTGTTTTTT
-	-	TRBV18	TRBJ2-2	CASSRETGELFF	TGTGCCAGCTCACGAGAGACCGGGGAGCTGTTTTTT
-	TRBD1	TRBV19	TRBJ1-2	CASSPRDRLCGYTF	TGTGCCAGTAGTCCTCGGGACAGGCTCTGTGGCTACACCTTC
-	-	TRBV5-6	TRBJ1-2	CASSQNRDGYTF	TGTGCCAGCAGCCAAAACAGGGATGGCTACACCTTC
-	TRBD1	TRBV13	TRBJ2-1	CASTPTRGSGEQFF	TGTGCCAGCACCCCGACCAGGGGGTCCGGTGAGCAGTTCTTC
once	-	TRBV19	TRBJ2-7	CASSMGPNEQYF	TGTGCCAGTAGTATGGGCCCCAACGAGCAGTACTTC
-	TRBD2	TRBV28	TRBJ2-7	CASSSPGTSGYEQYF	TGTGCCAGCAGTTCCCCCGGGACTAGCGGCTACGAGCAGTACTTC
-	-	TRBV27	TRBJ2-7	CASSPRGSYEQYF	TGTGCCAGCAGCCCTCGGGGGTCCTACGAGCAGTACTTC
once	TRBD1	TRBV5-4	TRBJ2-5	CASSASGGGLQETQYF	TGTGCCAGCAGCGCCTCAGGGGGCGGCTTACAAGAGACCCAGTACTTC
-	-	TRBV6-6	TRBJ1-5	CASSAHWTAGEQPQHF	TGTGCCAGCAGTGCCCATTGGACAGCGGGGGAGCAGCCCCAGCATTTT
-	TRBD2	TRBV10-1	TRBJ2-2	CASIQRGGPYTGELFF	TGCGCCAGCATTCAACGGGGGGGCCCGTACACCGGGGAGCTGTTTTTT
-	-	TRBV6-1	TRBJ1-5	CASMENENQPQHF	TGTGCCAGCATGGAGAACGAGAATCAGCCCCAGCATTTT
-	-	TRBV7-9	TRBJ1-5	CASSSGSFNQPQHF	TGTGCCAGCAGCTCAGGGTCCTTCAATCAGCCCCAGCATTTT
-	-	TRBV2	TRBJ2-3	CANGGEADTQYF	TGTGCCAACGGAGGGGAGGCAGATACGCAGTATTTT
-	-	TRBV30	TRBJ1-4	CAWSMGLGGEKLFF	TGTGCCTGGAGTATGGGTCTTGGAGGGGAAAAACTGTTTTTT
few	TRBD1	TRBV5-5	TRBJ1-4	CASSYSSGGTGDEKLFF	TGTGCCAGCAGCTACTCCTCCGGTGGGACAGGGGATGAAAAACTGTTTTTT
-	TRBD1	TRBV30	TRBJ2-7	CAWSPGQGLIYEQYF	TGCGCCTGGAGCCCGGGACAGGGGCTTATCTACGAGCAGTACTTC
-	-	TRBV5-1	TRBJ1-4	CASSLGQPQGEKLFF	TGCGCCAGCAGCTTGGGACAACCCCAGGGCGAAAAACTGTTTTTT
medium-sized	-	TRBV7-9	TRBJ2-5	CASSPRTPEETQYF	TGTGCCAGCAGCCCCCGGACTCCAGAAGAGACCCAGTACTTC
-	-	TRBV19	TRBJ2-5	CASSIDLGSQETQYF	TGTGCCAGTAGTATAGATCTTGGCAGCCAAGAGACCCAGTACTTC
-	-	TRBV6-5	TRBJ1-1	CASSYSIEMNTEAFF	TGTGCCAGCAGTTACTCGATTGAGATGAACACTGAAGCTTTCTTT
-	-	TRBV4-2	TRBJ2-3	CASSQAQGPDTQYF	TGTGCCAGCAGCCAAGCCCAGGGGCCAGATACGCAGTATTTT
-	TRBD1	TRBV28	TRBJ1-2	CASSSQGQGGIGYGYTF	TGTGCCAGCAGTTCCCAGGGACAGGGGGGTATAGGCTATGGCTACACCTTC
-	-	TRBV6-5	TRBJ2-7	CASSLRRGNYEQYF	TGTGCCAGCAGTCTCCGACGGGGAAACTACGAGCAGTACTTC
few	TRBD2	TRBV5-1	TRBJ2-3	CASAPSGASTDTQYF	TGCGCCAGCGCCCCTAGCGGGGCTAGCACAGATACGCAGTATTTT
-	-	TRBV29-1	TRBJ1-1	CSVGPNMNTEAFF	TGCAGCGTTGGGCCCAACATGAACACTGAAGCTTTCTTT
-	TRBD1	TRBV19	TRBJ1-5	CASSSGTDNSNQPQHF	TGTGCCAGTAGCTCGGGGACAGATAATAGCAATCAGCCCCAGCATTTT
few	TRBD2	TRBV11-2	TRBJ2-2	CASSLQTSGRGVGELFF	TGTGCCAGCAGCCTACAGACTAGCGGGAGGGGGGTCGGGGAGCTGTTTTTT
-	TRBD2	TRBV19	TRBJ2-1	CASISLLAGDNEQFF	TGTGCCAGTATTTCACTCCTAGCGGGAGACAATGAGCAGTTCTTC
few	-	TRBV19	TRBJ1-2	CASSIDREDYGYTF	TGTGCCAGTAGTATCGACAGAGAGGACTATGGCTACACCTTC
-	-	TRBV6-5	TRBJ2-7	CASSYSDLTKYEQYF	TGTGCCAGCAGTTACTCGGACTTGACGAAGTACGAGCAGTACTTC
few	-	TRBV9	TRBJ1-5	CASSSIMGPGRNQPQHF	TGTGCCAGCAGCAGCATTATGGGGCCAGGGCGCAATCAGCCCCAGCATTTT
-	TRBD1	TRBV6-5	TRBJ1-2	CASRRDWTGTYGYTF	TGTGCCAGCAGGAGAGACTGGACAGGGACCTATGGCTACACCTTC
-	TRBD1	TRBV19	TRBJ2-1	CASGRDRVYNEQFF	TGTGCCAGTGGGCGGGACAGGGTTTACAATGAGCAGTTCTTC
-	TRBD1	TRBV28	TRBJ1-5	CASSPPGQGWKPQHF	TGTGCCAGCAGTCCTCCCGGACAGGGGTGGAAGCCCCAGCATTTT
few	-	TRBV4-1	TRBJ2-2	CASSPSLRANTGELFF	TGCGCCAGCAGCCCTTCTCTGAGGGCGAACACCGGGGAGCTGTTTTTT
few	TRBD2	TRBV11-2	TRBJ2-7	CASSLTAGGTYYEQYF	TGTGCCAGCAGCTTAACGGCGGGAGGTACTTACTACGAGCAGTACTTC
few	-	TRBV13	TRBJ1-5	CASSLGGGGNQPQHF	TGTGCCAGCAGCTTAGGGGGGGGTGGGAATCAGCCCCAGCATTTT
few	-	TRBV18	TRBJ2-1	CASSPDGGGRNEQFF	TGTGCCAGCTCACCGGACGGCGGGGGCCGGAATGAGCAGTTCTTC
-	TRBD1	TRBV4-2	TRBJ2-3	CASSERQGSSTDTQYF	TGTGCCAGCAGCGAACGACAGGGCTCCAGCACAGATACGCAGTATTTT
-	-	TRBV6-1	TRBJ1-4	CASSALGGYNEKLFF	TGTGCCAGCAGTGCCCTCGGAGGCTATAATGAAAAACTGTTTTTT
-	TRBD1	TRBV7-8	TRBJ1-1	CASSFTGANTEAFF	TGTGCCAGCAGCTTTACAGGGGCAAACACTGAAGCTTTCTTT
-	TRBD2	TRBV25-1	TRBJ2-7	CASSDSGRAGEQYF	TGTGCCAGCAGTGATAGCGGGAGGGCTGGAGAGCAGTACTTC
-	TRBD2	TRBV7-9	TRBJ2-7	CASNGLAGGYEQYF	TGTGCCAGCAACGGACTAGCGGGAGGCTACGAGCAGTACTTC
-	-	TRBV12-5	TRBJ2-1	CASGLGRGAEQFF	TGTGCTAGTGGTTTGGGCAGGGGGGCTGAGCAGTTCTTC
-	TRBD1	TRBV30	TRBJ2-2	CAWSLDRGPGELFF	TGTGCCTGGAGTCTAGACAGGGGGCCCGGGGAGCTGTTTTTT
-	-	TRBV5-6	TRBJ1-2	CASSLGEGDYTF	TGTGCCAGCAGCTTGGGGGAGGGTGACTACACCTTC